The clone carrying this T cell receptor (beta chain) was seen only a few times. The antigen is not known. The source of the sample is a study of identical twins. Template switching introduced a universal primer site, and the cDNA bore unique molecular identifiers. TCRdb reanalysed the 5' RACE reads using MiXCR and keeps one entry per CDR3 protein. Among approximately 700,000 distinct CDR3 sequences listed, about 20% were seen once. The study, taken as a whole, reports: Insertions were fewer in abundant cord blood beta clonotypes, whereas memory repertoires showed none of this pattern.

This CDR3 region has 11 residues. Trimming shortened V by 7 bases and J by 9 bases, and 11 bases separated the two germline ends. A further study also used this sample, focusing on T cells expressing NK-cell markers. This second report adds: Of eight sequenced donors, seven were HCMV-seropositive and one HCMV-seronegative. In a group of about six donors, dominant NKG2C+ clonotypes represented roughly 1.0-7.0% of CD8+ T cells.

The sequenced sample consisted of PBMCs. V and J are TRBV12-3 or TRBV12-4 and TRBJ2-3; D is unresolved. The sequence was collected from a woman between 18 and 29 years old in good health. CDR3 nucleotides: TGTGCCAGCACGGTCGCACGGACGCAGTATTTT. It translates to CASTVARTQYF.